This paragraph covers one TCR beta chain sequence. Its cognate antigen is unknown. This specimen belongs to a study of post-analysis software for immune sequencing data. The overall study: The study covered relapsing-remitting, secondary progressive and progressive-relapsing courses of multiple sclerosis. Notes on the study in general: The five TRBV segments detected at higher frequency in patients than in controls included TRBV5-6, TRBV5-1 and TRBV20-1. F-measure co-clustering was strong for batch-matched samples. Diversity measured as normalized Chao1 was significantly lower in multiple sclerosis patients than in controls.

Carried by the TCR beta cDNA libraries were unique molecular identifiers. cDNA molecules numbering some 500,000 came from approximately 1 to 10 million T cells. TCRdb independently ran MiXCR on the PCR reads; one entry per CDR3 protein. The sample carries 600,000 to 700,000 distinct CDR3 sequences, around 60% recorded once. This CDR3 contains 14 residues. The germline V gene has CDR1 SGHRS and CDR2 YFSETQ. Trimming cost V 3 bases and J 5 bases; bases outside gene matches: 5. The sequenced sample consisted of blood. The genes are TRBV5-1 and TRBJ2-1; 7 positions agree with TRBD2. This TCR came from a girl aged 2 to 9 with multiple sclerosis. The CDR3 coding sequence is TGCGCCAGCAGCTCCGGGACTATAGACAATGAGCAGTTCTTC. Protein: CASSSGTIDNEQFF.